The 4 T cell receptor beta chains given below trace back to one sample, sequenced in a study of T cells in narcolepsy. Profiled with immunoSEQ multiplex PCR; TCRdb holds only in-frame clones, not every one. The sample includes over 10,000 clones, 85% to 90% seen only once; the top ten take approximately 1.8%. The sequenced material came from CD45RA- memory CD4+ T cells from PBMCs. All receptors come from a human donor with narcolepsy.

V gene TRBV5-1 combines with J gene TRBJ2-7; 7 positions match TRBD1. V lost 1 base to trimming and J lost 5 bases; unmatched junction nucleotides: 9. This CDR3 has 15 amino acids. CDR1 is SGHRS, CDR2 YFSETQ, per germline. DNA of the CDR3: TGCGCCAGCAGCTTGTTCGACAGGGCGTCGGACGAGCAGTACTTC. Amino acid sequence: CASSLFDRASDEQYF.

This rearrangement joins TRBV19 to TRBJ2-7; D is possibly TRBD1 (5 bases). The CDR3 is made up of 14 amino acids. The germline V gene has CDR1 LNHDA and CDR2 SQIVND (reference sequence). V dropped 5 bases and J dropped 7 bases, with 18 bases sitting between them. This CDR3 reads CASSSQQAVGEQYF. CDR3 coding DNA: TGTGCCAGTAGTTCTCAACAGGCCGTCGGGGAGCAGTACTTC.

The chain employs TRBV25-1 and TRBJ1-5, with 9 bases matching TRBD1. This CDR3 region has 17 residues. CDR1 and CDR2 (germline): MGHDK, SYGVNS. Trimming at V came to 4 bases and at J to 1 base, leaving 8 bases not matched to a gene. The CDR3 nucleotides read TGTGCCAGCAGTGGAGGGACAGGGACGTTCAGCAATCAGCCCCAGCATTTT. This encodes CASSGGTGTFSNQPQHF. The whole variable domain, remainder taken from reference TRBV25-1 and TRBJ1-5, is EADIYQTPRYLVIGTGKKITLECSQTMGHDKMYWYQQDPGMELHLIHYSYGVNSTEKGDLSSESTVSRIRTEHFPLTLESARPSHTSQYLCASSGGTGTFSNQPQHFGDGTRLSIL.

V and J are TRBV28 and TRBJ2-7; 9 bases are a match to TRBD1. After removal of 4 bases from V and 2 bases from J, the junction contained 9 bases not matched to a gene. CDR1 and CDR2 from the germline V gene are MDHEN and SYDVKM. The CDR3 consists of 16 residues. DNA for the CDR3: TGTGCCAGCAGTTCGTCGGGACAGGGATTAACCTACGAGCAGTACTTC. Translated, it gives CASSSSGQGLTYEQYF.